This T cell receptor beta chain was identified in a study of T cell responses to AZD1222 COVID-19 vaccine. Germline lookup yields CDR1 KGHDR and CDR2 SFDVKD. This CDR3 region has 14 residues. Trimming stripped 4 bases from V and 3 bases from J, with 9 bases between. Only in-frame clones appear in the TCRdb table, and some are missing; sequencing was by immunoSEQ multiplex PCR. The data contain approximately 100,000 clones, roughly 91% of them singletons. The chain links TRBV24-1 to TRBJ1-5; the D is unclear. Sequenced here: peripheral blood, sampled on day 0 of AZD1222 vaccination. This receptor was taken from an adult in good health. The CDR3 spells CATSDVRDNQPQHF. The DNA of the CDR3 is TGTGCCACCAGTGACGTCAGAGACAATCAGCCCCAGCATTTT.